The 20 T cell receptor beta chains below were found in one sample sequenced in a study of shared clonotypes between healthy human individuals (dated by TCRdb to the early 2020s). Preparation of the library involved the immunoSEQ multiplex PCR assay. In TCRdb, the immuneACCESS table is reduced to in-frame sequences with V and J assigned. These tables do not hold every clone; where another copy was compared, an unresolved V gene accounts for under half, and the others remain unexplained. The sample profile shows roughly 2.1 million clones; about 92% of them were found once. The ten top clones hold about 1.5% of the sample. CD8 naive samples were obtained by positive selection for CCR7 among CD45RO-negative cells, yielding a CD45RA+CCR7+ population from which TemRA cells were excluded. Sequencing was carried out using naive CD8+ T cells from PBMCs. The cell subset or site label of this sample denotes: CD45RA+CCR7+. These receptors all stem from a man between 18 and 35 years old in good health. Some clones in this sample may be carry-over from other donors' samples.

CDR3 region: CASSEDRFWDLRTTYEQYF. CDR3 in DNA: TGTGCCAGCAGTGAAGACCGTTTTTGGGACTTGCGCACAACCTACGAGCAGTACTTC. The J gene is TRBJ2-7, the V gene TRBV6-1, with a tentative D call TRBD2 (6 bases). CDR3 length equals 19 residues. Germline V gene lookup returns CDR1 MNHNS and CDR2 SASEGT. The V end was cut by 1 base, the J end by 2 bases, with 24 bases between.

Note on this clone: Additional DNA sequences in this sample encode the identical CDR3. The chain has TRBV28 and TRBJ2-7; D gene uncertain. Trimming took off 2 bases at V and 6 bases at J, with 2 bases between the two ends. This CDR3 comprises 10 residues. The germline V gene has CDR1 MDHEN and CDR2 SYDVKM. The CDR3 sequence: CASSLGEQYF. The DNA for the CDR3 is TGTGCCAGCAGTTTAGGCGAGCAGTACTTC.

The V gene is TRBV9, the J gene TRBJ2-1; 7 bases agree with TRBD1. Germline V gives CDR1 SGDLS, CDR2 YYNGEE. The CDR3 is 13 amino acids. J gave up 5 bases and V 1 base, and 0 bases lay outside the gene matches. CDR3 sequence reads: CASSVTGDNEQFF. DNA for the CDR3: TGTGCCAGCAGCGTAACAGGGGACAATGAGCAGTTCTTC.

The sample holds a few counts of this clone. This chain's CDR3 is CASIARRNEKLFF. DNA of the CDR3: TGTGCCAGTATTGCCCGACGGAATGAAAAACTGTTTTTT. V gene TRBV19 combines with J gene TRBJ1-4, with no clear D. Trimming stripped 7 bases from V and 5 bases from J, with 11 bases between. Germline V gives CDR1 LNHDA, CDR2 SQIVND (reference sequence). The CDR3 covers 13 residues. Full variable domain (outside the CDR3, taken from reference TRBV19 and TRBJ1-4): DGGITQSPKYLFRKEGQNVTLSCEQNLNHDAMYWYRQDPGQGLRLIYYSQIVNDFQKGDIAEGYSVSREKKESFPLTVTSAQKNPTAFYLCASIARRNEKLFFGSGTQLSVL.

The V call is TRBV27, the J call TRBJ1-5, with a tentative D call TRBD1 (5 bases). Trimming took 6 bases from V and 6 from J, leaving 12 bases between them. Germline V gene lookup returns CDR1 MNHEY and CDR2 SMNVEV (reference sequence). The CDR3 length is 13 residues. CDR3 nucleotide sequence: TGTGCCAGCAGCCTCAGGGTTACTCAGCCCCAGCATTTT. Its translation is CASSLRVTQPQHF.

The chain couples TRBV6-4 to TRBJ2-1; possible D gene TRBD2, 7 bases. From germline, CDR1 is MRHNA and CDR2 SNTAGT. Trimming pared 0 bases from V and 8 bases from J, leaving 17 bases between. This CDR3 comprises 16 residues. CDR3 region: CASSDSGGGSGHEQFF. In DNA, the CDR3 is TGTGCCAGCAGTGACTCCGGGGGCGGGAGTGGGCATGAGCAGTTCTTC.

This chain joins TRBV4-3 and TRBJ1-1; D remains unclear. The CDR3 contains 15 residues. Germline values: CDR1 LGHNA, CDR2 YSLEER. With 0 bases removed from V and 1 base from J, the gap between germline ends came to 9 bases. The chain's CDR3 is CASSQDSGSNTEAFF. The CDR3 DNA reads as TGCGCCAGCAGCCAAGATTCGGGGTCGAACACTGAAGCTTTCTTT.

Points on this clone: Sequence at one end of the junction differs from germline and may be a read error. The same CDR3 can be traced to other DNA sequences in this sample. The chain uses TRBV9 and TRBJ1-1; 8 bases agree with TRBD1. The CDR3 runs to 15 residues. Germline V gene sequence: CDR1 SGDLS, CDR2 YYNGEE. The CDR3 protein is CASSPRGLSNTEAFF. CDR3 nucleotide sequence: TGCGCCAGCAGTCCCAGGGGGCTATCGAACACTGAAGCTTTCTTT.

Points on this clone: The same CDR3 can be traced to other DNA sequences in this sample. V usage is TRBV7-9 and J usage is TRBJ1-4; the D is unclear. V was trimmed by 5 bases and J by 0 bases, leaving 7 bases between them. The CDR3 extends over 14 amino acids. CDR1 is SEHNR, CDR2 FQNEAQ, per germline (reference sequence). The CDR3: CASSPIATNEKLFF. CDR3 bases: TGTGCCAGCAGCCCAATTGCAACTAATGAAAAACTGTTTTTT.

The chain is built from TRBV4-2 and TRBJ2-7; the D gene could be TRBD1 or TRBD2 (5 bases each). Trimming removed 0 bases from V and 2 bases from J, with 11 bases in between. The CDR3 is 15 residues long. CDR1 LGHNA and CDR2 YNFKEQ come from the germline V gene. The CDR3 protein is CASSQDWDGAYEQYF. For the CDR3, the DNA is TGTGCCAGCAGCCAAGATTGGGACGGGGCCTACGAGCAGTACTTC.

This chain uses TRBV5-1 with TRBJ2-1; the match to TRBD2 covers 7 bases. The germline V gene encodes CDR1 SGHRS and CDR2 YFSETQ. CDR3 length equals 16 residues. V lost 0 bases to trimming and J lost 4 bases; unmatched junction nucleotides: 7. The chain's CDR3 is CASSLAPAGRYNEQFF. The CDR3 DNA reads as TGCGCCAGCAGCTTGGCCCCAGCGGGAAGGTACAATGAGCAGTTCTTC.

The chain recombines TRBV5-4 with TRBJ1-1; 9 bases match TRBD1. The CDR3 is 13 residues long. Trimming removed 4 bases from V and 4 bases from J; junction bases left unmatched: 2. Germline V gives CDR1 SGHNT, CDR2 YYREEE (reference sequence). The CDR3 sequence is CASSPDRGTEAFF. CDR3 bases: TGTGCCAGCAGCCCGGACAGGGGCACTGAAGCTTTCTTT.

The chain employs TRBV6-1 and TRBJ2-1; 10 bases are shared with TRBD2. Germline-derived CDR1 and CDR2 are MNHNS and SASEGT. The J segment lost 8 bases and the V segment lost 4 bases, leaving 11 bases of the junction unmatched. The CDR3 is made up of 16 amino acids. The CDR3 DNA reads TGTGCCAGCAGTGCCCGGACTAGCGGTCCGTTCGATGAGCAGTTCTTC. Amino acids: CASSARTSGPFDEQFF.

This chain joins TRBV27 and TRBJ1-2, with TRBD1 matching 7 bases. The CDR3 is 13 amino acids. Germline V gene sequence: CDR1 MNHEY, CDR2 SMNVEV (reference sequence). J was trimmed by 7 bases and V by 2 bases; bases with no gene match: 4. DNA of the CDR3: TGTGCCAGCAGTTTACAGGGGACAGCTGGCTACACCTTC. Its protein product is CASSLQGTAGYTF.

Worth noting for this clone: Other DNA sequences in this specimen translate into the identical CDR3. The gene calls are TRBV5-6 and TRBJ2-1, with 8 bases matching TRBD2. CDR3 length equals 16 residues. The ends lost 0 bases at V and 1 base at J; junction bases unmatched: 3. CDR1 and CDR2 from the germline V gene are SGHDT and YYEEEE. CDR3: CASSLGLAGSYNEQFF. The CDR3 DNA reads TGTGCCAGCAGCTTGGGTCTAGCGGGTTCCTACAATGAGCAGTTCTTC.

The chain employs TRBV6-5 and TRBJ2-7, with D hard to call. V was trimmed by 2 bases and J by 3 bases, leaving 17 bases between them. CDR3 length: 16 amino acids. The germline V gene encodes CDR1 MNHEY and CDR2 SVGAGI. CDR3 region: CASSYAHGRRNYEQYF. The DNA of the CDR3 is TGTGCCAGCAGTTACGCCCACGGACGGAGAAACTACGAGCAGTACTTC.

V and J are TRBV9 and TRBJ1-3; D not resolved. Germline V gene lookup returns CDR1 SGDLS and CDR2 YYNGEE. CDR3 length: 17 residues. Trimming removed 0 bases from V and 1 base from J, with 14 bases in between. Here the CDR3 DNA reads TGTGCCAGCAGCGTAGAGGTCTCCGCCTCTTCTGGAAACACCATATATTTT. Translated, it gives CASSVEVSASSGNTIYF.

The chain is built from TRBV5-1 and TRBJ2-3, with 7 bases lining up with TRBD2. The length of the CDR3 is 18 residues. From germline, CDR1 is SGHRS and CDR2 YFSETQ. V lost 3 bases to trimming and J lost 2 bases; unmatched junction nucleotides: 15. The CDR3 loop reads CASSWGRASDTHTDTQYF. The DNA for the CDR3 is TGCGCCAGCAGCTGGGGGAGGGCTAGCGATACACACACAGATACGCAGTATTTT.

The genes are TRBV27 and TRBJ2-7; D is unresolved. Per the germline V gene, CDR1 is MNHEY and CDR2 is SMNVEV (reference sequence). The CDR3 is 13 residues long. Trimming left V 3 bases short and J 4 bases short, with 10 bases between. This chain's CDR3 is CASSFVRDYEQYF. CDR3 nucleotide sequence: TGTGCCAGCAGTTTTGTAAGGGATTACGAGCAGTACTTC.

The rearrangement links TRBV4-2 to TRBJ2-7, with D possibly TRBD2 on 5 matching bases. The ends were cut back, 3 bases at V and 2 bases at J, with 20 bases in the middle. The germline gives CDR1 LGHNA, CDR2 YNFKEQ. The CDR3 is 17 residues long. The CDR3, as DNA: TGTGCCAGCAGCCAGAGTGAGAGTACTAGAGTTGCCTACGAGCAGTACTTC. It yields the protein CASSQSESTRVAYEQYF.